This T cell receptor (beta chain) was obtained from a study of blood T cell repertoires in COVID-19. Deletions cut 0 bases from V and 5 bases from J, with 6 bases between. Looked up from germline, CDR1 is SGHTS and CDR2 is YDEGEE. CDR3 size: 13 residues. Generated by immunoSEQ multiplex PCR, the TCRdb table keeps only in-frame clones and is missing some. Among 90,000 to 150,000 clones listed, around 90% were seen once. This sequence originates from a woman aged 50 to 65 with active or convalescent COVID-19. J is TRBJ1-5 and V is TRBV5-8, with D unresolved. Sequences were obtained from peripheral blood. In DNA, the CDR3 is TGTGCCAGCAGCTTGGGACAATATCAGCCCCAGCATTTT. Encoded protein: CASSLGQYQPQHF.